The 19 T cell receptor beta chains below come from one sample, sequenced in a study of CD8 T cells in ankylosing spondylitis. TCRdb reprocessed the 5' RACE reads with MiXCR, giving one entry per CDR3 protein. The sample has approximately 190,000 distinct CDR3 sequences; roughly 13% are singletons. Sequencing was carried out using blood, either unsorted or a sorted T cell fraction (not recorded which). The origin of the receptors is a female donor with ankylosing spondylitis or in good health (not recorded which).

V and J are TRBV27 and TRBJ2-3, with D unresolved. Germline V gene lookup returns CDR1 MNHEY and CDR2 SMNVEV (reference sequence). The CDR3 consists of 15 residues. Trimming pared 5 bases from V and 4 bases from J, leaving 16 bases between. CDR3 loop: CASSPWQDPADTQYF. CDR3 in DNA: TGTGCCAGCAGTCCATGGCAGGACCCCGCAGATACGCAGTATTTT.

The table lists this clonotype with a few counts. For the CDR3, the DNA is TGTGCCGCACAGCCATGGGGGACTAGCGGTTACAATGAGCAGTTCTTC. Translated, it gives CAAQPWGTSGYNEQFF. V gene TRBV6-2 or TRBV6-3 combines with J gene TRBJ2-1; TRBD2 agrees at 11 bases. J lost 4 bases, V lost 11 bases, and 13 bases had no gene match. Germline assignment: CDR1 MNHEY and CDR2 SVGEGT. The CDR3 is made up of 16 amino acids.

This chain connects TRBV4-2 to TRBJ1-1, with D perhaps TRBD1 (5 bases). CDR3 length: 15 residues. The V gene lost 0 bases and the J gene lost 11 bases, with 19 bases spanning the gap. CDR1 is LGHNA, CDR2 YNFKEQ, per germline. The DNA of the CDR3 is TGTGCCAGCAGCCAAGATCCCCGACAGACTCTTGGGGCTTTCTTT. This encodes CASSQDPRQTLGAFF.

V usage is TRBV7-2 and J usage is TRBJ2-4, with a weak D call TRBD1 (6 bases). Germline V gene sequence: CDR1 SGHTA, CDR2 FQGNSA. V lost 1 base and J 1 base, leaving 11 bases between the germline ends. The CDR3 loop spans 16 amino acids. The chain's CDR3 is CASSLEGGFAKNIQYF. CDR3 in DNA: TGTGCCAGCAGCTTAGAAGGGGGATTCGCCAAAAACATTCAGTACTTC. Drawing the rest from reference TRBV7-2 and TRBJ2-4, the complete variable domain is GAGVSQSPSNKVTEKGKDVELRCDPISGHTALYWYRQSLGQGLEFLIYFQGNSAPDKSGLPSDRFSAERTGGSVSTLTIQRTQQEDSAVYLCASSLEGGFAKNIQYFGAGTRLSVL.

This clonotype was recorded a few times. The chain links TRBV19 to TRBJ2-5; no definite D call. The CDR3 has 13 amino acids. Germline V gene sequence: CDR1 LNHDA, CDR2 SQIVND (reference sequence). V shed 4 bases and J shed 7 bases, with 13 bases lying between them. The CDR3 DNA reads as TGTGCCAGTAGTACCCCCTCGGCGGTGACCCAGTACTTC. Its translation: CASSTPSAVTQYF.

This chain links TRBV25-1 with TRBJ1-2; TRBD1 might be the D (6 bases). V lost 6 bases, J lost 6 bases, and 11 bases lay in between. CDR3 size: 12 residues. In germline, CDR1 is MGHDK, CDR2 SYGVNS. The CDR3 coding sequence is TGTGCCAGCAGCAGGGGTCTTGATGGCTACACCTTC. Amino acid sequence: CASSRGLDGYTF.

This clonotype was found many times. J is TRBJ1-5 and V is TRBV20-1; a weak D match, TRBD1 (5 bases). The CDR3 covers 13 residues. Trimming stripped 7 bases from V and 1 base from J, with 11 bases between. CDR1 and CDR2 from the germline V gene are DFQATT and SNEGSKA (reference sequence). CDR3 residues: CSVAGQSNQPQHF. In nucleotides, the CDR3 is TGCAGTGTCGCGGGGCAAAGCAATCAGCCCCAGCATTTT.

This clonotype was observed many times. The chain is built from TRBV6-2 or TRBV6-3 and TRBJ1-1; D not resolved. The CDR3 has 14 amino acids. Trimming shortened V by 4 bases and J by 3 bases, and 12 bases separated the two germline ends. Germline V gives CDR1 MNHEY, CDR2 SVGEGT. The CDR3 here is CASSFGRVDTEAFF. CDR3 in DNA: TGTGCCAGCAGTTTCGGGAGGGTAGACACTGAAGCTTTCTTT.

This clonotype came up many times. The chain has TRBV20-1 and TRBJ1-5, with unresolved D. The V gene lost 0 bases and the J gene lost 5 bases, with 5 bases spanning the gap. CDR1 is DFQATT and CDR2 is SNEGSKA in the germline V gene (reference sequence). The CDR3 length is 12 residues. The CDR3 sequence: CSARDSHQPQHF. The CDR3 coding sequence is TGCAGTGCTAGAGACAGCCATCAGCCCCAGCATTTT.

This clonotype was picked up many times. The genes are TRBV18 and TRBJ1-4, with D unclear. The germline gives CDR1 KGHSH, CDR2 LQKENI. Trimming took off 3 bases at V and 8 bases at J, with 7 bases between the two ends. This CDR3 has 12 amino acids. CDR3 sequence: CASSPNWEKLFF. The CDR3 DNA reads TGTGCCAGCTCACCGAACTGGGAAAAACTGTTTTTT.

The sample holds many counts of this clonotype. CDR3 region: CASSIPLGGREMDEQYF. Here the CDR3 DNA reads TGCGCCAGCAGCATTCCCTTAGGGGGGCGGGAGATGGACGAGCAGTACTTC. The chain uses TRBV4-3 and TRBJ2-7, with a possible D match to TRBD2 (7 bases). V was cut by 5 bases and J by 5 bases, with 25 bases left in between. CDR1 is LGHNA and CDR2 is YSLEER in the germline V gene. The CDR3 extends over 17 amino acids.

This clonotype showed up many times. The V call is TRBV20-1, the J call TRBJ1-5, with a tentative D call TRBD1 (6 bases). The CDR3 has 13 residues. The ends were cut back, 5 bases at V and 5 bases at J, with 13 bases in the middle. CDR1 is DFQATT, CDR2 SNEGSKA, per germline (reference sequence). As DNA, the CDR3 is TGCAGTGCTGGACCAGGGGCTGATCAGCCCCAGCATTTT. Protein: CSAGPGADQPQHF.

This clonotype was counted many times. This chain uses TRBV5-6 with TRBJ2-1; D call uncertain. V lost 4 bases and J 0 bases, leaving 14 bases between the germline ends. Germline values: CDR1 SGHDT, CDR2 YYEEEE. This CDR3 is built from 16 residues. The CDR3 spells CASSLRSASSYNEQFF. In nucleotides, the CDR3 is TGTGCCAGCAGCCTTAGGAGCGCAAGCTCCTACAATGAGCAGTTCTTC.

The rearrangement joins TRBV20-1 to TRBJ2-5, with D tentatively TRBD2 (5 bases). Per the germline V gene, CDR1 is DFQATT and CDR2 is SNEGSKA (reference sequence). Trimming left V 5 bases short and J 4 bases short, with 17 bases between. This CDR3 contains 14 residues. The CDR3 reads CSAAKGDGIETQYF. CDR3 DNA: TGCAGTGCTGCCAAGGGAGACGGGATAGAGACCCAGTACTTC.

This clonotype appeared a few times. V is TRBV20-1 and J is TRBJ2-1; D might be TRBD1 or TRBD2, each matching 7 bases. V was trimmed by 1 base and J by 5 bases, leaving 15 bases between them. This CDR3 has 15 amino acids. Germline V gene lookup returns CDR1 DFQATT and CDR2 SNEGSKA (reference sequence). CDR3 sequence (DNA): TGCAGTGCTAGAGGCAGGGGGGGACGTAACAATGAGCAGTTCTTC. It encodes CSARGRGGRNNEQFF.

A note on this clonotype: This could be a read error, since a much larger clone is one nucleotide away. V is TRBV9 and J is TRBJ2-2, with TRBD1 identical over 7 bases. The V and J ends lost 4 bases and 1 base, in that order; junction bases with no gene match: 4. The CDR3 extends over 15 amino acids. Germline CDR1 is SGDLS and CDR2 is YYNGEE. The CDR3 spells CASSTRTGNTGELFF. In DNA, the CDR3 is TGTGCCAGCAGCACTCGGACAGGGAACACCGGGGAGCTGTTTTTT.

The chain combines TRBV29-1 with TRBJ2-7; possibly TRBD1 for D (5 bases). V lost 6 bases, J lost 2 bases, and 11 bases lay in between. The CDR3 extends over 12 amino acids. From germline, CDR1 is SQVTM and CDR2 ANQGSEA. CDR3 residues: CSVADRAYEQYF. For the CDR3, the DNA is TGCAGCGTAGCCGACAGAGCCTACGAGCAGTACTTC.

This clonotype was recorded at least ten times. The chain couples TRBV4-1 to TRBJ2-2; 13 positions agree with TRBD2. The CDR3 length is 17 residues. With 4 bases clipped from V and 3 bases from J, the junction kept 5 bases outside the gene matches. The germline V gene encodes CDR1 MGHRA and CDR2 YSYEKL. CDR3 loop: CASSRGLAGKYTGELFF. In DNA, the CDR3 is TGCGCCAGCAGCCGGGGACTAGCGGGGAAGTACACCGGGGAGCTGTTTTTT.

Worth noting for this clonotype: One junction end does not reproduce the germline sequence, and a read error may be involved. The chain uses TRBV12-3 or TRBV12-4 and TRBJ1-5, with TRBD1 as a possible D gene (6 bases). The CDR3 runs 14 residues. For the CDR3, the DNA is TGTGCCAGCAGGATCGGGGGCGGCAATCGGCCCCAGCATTTT. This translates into CASRIGGGNRPQHF.